This is a list of T cell receptor beta chains from one sample in a study of blood T cells in healthy people across ages. Via MiXCR, TCRdb re-called the 5' RACE reads, giving one row per CDR3 protein. The table lists 1.2 million to 1.5 million distinct CDR3 sequences, 42% of them singletons, with roughly 7.7% in the top ten. Material for sequencing was blood. The source is a woman aged 18-29 years in good health. Both conserved end residues are part of each CDR3. Each record gives: J gene, CDR3 length, clone size, D gene, V gene, CDR3 DNA, CDR3 protein. A D gene is named only where the DNA matches it firmly. Clone size is stated in some rows and not others, as once, few, many or a class when expanded.

>TRBJ2-1|14|many|TRBD1|TRBV12-3/TRBV12-4
TGTGCCAGCAGCCCGGGGACAGTCTACAATGAGCAGTTCTTC
CASSPGTVYNEQFF
>TRBJ2-2|14|NA|NA|TRBV6-1
TGTGCCACCCGACACCCTAGGGACACCGGGGAGCTGTTTTTT
CATRHPRDTGELFF
>TRBJ2-1|16|NA|NA|TRBV7-2
TGTGCCAGCAGCCCCACAGTACCTCTCTCCTACAATGAGCAGTTCTTC
CASSPTVPLSYNEQFF
>TRBJ2-5|14|few|NA|TRBV7-9
TGTGCCAGCAGCTTAGGGACTATGAGGGAGACCCAGTACTTC
CASSLGTMRETQYF
>TRBJ2-1|15|NA|NA|TRBV29-1
TGCAGCGTTCCAGACCAGCAGGATTCCCACAATGAGCAGTTCTTC
CSVPDQQDSHNEQFF
>TRBJ1-1|14|few|NA|TRBV6-6
TGTGCCAGCAGTGCCCGGCCTTTGAACACTGAAGCTTTCTTT
CASSARPLNTEAFF
>TRBJ1-1|12|NA|NA|TRBV12-3/TRBV12-4
TGTGCCAGCAGTTTAGCCCAGACTGAAGCTTTCTTT
CASSLAQTEAFF
>TRBJ1-2|15|NA|NA|TRBV5-1
TGCGCCAGCAGCTCCAGGACAGAAGGCCCCTGTGGCTACACCTTC
CASSSRTEGPCGYTF
>TRBJ1-5|14|few|NA|TRBV12-3/TRBV12-4
TGTGCCAGCAGTGCGGGGTGGGGCAATCAGCCCCAGCATTTT
CASSAGWGNQPQHF
>TRBJ2-1|16|few|TRBD2|TRBV29-1
TGCAGCGTTGGACGCGGGGGGCTCATCATCTACAATGAGCAGTTCTTC
CSVGRGGLIIYNEQFF
>TRBJ2-6|16|NA|NA|TRBV5-1
TGCGCCAGCAGCTACCCCTCCCCCTCTGGGGCCAACGTCCTGACTTTC
CASSYPSPSGANVLTF
>TRBJ1-2|16|NA|NA|TRBV25-1
TGTGCCAGCAGCCCCTCCGGGACACGGATATACTATGGCTACACCTTC
CASSPSGTRIYYGYTF
>TRBJ2-7|13|few|NA|TRBV28
TGTGCCAGCAGTTATGCAGGGGCGAGGGAGCAGTACTTC
CASSYAGAREQYF
>TRBJ1-6|15|NA|NA|TRBV6-5
TGTGCCAGCAACCTACACGGACGGTACAATTCACCCCTCCACTTT
CASNLHGRYNSPLHF
>TRBJ2-7|14|NA|NA|TRBV9
TGTGCCAGCAGCGTGAGCGAGGGGCCCTACGAGCAGTACTTC
CASSVSEGPYEQYF
>TRBJ2-5|21|NA|TRBD2|TRBV4-1
TGCGCCAGCAGCCAAGTCATGGAGTGGGCTAGCGGGACCCAAAGAGCGGAGACCCAGTACTTC
CASSQVMEWASGTQRAETQYF
>TRBJ1-2|13|NA|NA|TRBV2
TGTGCCAGCAGTCGAGATTTATCCTATGGCTACACCTTC
CASSRDLSYGYTF
>TRBJ2-1|13|few|NA|TRBV7-9
TGTGCCAGCAGCTTAGTGGTAGCCCTTGAGCAGTTCTTC
CASSLVVALEQFF
>TRBJ2-1|16|few|NA|TRBV20-1
TGCAGTGCTAGAGACCCCCGACGGAGCTCCTACAATGAGCAGTTCTTC
CSARDPRRSSYNEQFF
>TRBJ2-2|14|few|NA|TRBV29-1
TGCAGCGTTGTGACTGGAAAGATCACCGGGGAGCTGTTTTTT
CSVVTGKITGELFF
>TRBJ2-7|14|NA|NA|TRBV6-1
TGTGCCAGCAGCCAGACAGGTTCGATATACGAGCAGTACTTC
CASSQTGSIYEQYF
>TRBJ2-3|15|NA|NA|TRBV27
TGTGCCAGCAGTTTAGTCCCGGGTCTCGATCAGCCCCAGTATTTT
CASSLVPGLDQPQYF
>TRBJ2-5|11|few|NA|TRBV28
TGTGCCAGCAGCCTAGGGGAGGCCCAGTACTTC
CASSLGEAQYF
>TRBJ1-2|14|NA|NA|TRBV6-1
TGTGCCAGCAGTGACTTATGGACAGAGTATGGCTACACCTTC
CASSDLWTEYGYTF
>TRBJ2-5|15|NA|TRBD2|TRBV20-1
TGCAGCGCTAGAGAAAGTCCGTACCTCGCGGGAGAGCAGTACTTC
CSARESPYLAGEQYF
>TRBJ1-2|16|few|TRBD1|TRBV7-3
TGTGCCAGCAGCGAAGTCTCCGGGACAGGGTTCTATGGCTACACCTTC
CASSEVSGTGFYGYTF
>TRBJ2-7|16|NA|TRBD2|TRBV7-9
TGTGCCAGCAGCCCAACTAGCGGGGGTACCTACAATGAGCAGTACTTC
CASSPTSGGTYNEQYF
>TRBJ2-5|12|NA|NA|TRBV6-6
TGTGCCAGCAGTTCCGTGGGTTGGGGGCAGTACTTC
CASSSVGWGQYF
>TRBJ2-7|17|many|NA|TRBV4-1
TGCGCCAGCAGCCAAGCTCTAGGGAGTGCAGACTCCTACGAGCAGTACTTC
CASSQALGSADSYEQYF
>TRBJ1-2|15|NA|NA|TRBV29-1
TGCAGCGTTGAAGATCATGGGGTGGAACGGTATGGCTACACCTTC
CSVEDHGVERYGYTF
>TRBJ2-7|16|few|NA|TRBV29-1
TGCAGAGGGAAGGTAGCCTGCGTCAGTTGCCCCTACGAGCAGTACTTC
CRGKVACVSCPYEQYF
>TRBJ2-7|12|NA|NA|TRBV6-1
TGTGCCGGCGAGGGGGTTGTCAACGAGCAGTACTTC
CAGEGVVNEQYF
>TRBJ1-5|18|NA|NA|TRBV27
TGTGCCAGCAGTCCGATGACAGTAAATGGCCTTCGCAATCAGCCCCAGCATTTT
CASSPMTVNGLRNQPQHF
>TRBJ2-7|14|NA|NA|TRBV6-6
TGTGCCAGCCAGAGGGCGGGGAGCTCCTACGAGCAGTACTTC
CASQRAGSSYEQYF
>TRBJ1-2|12|many|NA|TRBV29-1
TGCAGCGTTGAGGGCAGCAACTATGGCTACACCTTC
CSVEGSNYGYTF
>TRBJ1-6|17|once|NA|TRBV12-5
TGTGCTAGTCAAGGGACTCCTTTGCTATCCTATAATTCACCCCTCCACTTT
CASQGTPLLSYNSPLHF
>TRBJ2-1|16|NA|TRBD2|TRBV20-1
TGCAGTGCTAGAGATCCGGGGGGAGGCTCCTACAATGAGCAGTTCTTC
CSARDPGGGSYNEQFF
>TRBJ2-2|15|NA|NA|TRBV6-5
TGTGCCAGCAGTTACACGCGACCGAACACCGGGGAGCTGTTTTTT
CASSYTRPNTGELFF
>TRBJ1-6|17|NA|NA|TRBV7-9
TGTGCCAGCAGCTTAGGCCAGGGCCTGTCGTATAATTCACCCCTCCACTTT
CASSLGQGLSYNSPLHF
>TRBJ2-1|17|NA|TRBD2|TRBV6-5
TGTGCCAGCAGTTACCGCCTGGGACTAGCGGGAAGTAATGAGCAGTTCTTC
CASSYRLGLAGSNEQFF
>TRBJ2-7|15|NA|TRBD1|TRBV2
TGTGCCAGCAGCACAACGGGACAGTTTATTTACGAGCAGTACTTC
CASSTTGQFIYEQYF
>TRBJ1-2|12|few|NA|TRBV25-1
TGTGCCAGCGGCTGCCGGGTCAATGGCTACACCTTC
CASGCRVNGYTF
>TRBJ2-1|17|NA|TRBD2|TRBV6-2/TRBV6-3
TGTGCCAGCAAGGGACTAGCGGGAGAAAGGGTCTACAATGAGCAGTTCTTC
CASKGLAGERVYNEQFF
>TRBJ2-7|18|few|TRBD2|TRBV6-2/TRBV6-3
TGTGCCAGCAGTTACCTAGGATATGCCGGGACTAGCTTTTACGAGCAGTACTTC
CASSYLGYAGTSFYEQYF
>TRBJ1-5|14|few|NA|TRBV12-3/TRBV12-4
TGTGCCAGCAGTCTAGTTGACAGCAATCAGCCCCAGCATTTT
CASSLVDSNQPQHF
>TRBJ2-1|17|NA|NA|TRBV11-2
TGTGCCAGCAGCCCACGCAGGACAGACCCCTCCTACAATGGGCAGTTCTTC
CASSPRRTDPSYNGQFF
>TRBJ1-3|14|NA|NA|TRBV4-2
TGTGCCAGCAGCCAAGATACAGGTCCCGTCGCCATATATTTT
CASSQDTGPVAIYF
>TRBJ1-2|14|once|NA|TRBV10-3
TGTGCCATCAGTCAGGTGCCCGGGAACTATGGCTACACCTTC
CAISQVPGNYGYTF
>TRBJ2-1|13|NA|NA|TRBV6-4
TGTGCCAGCAGTGACTCGACTTCCAATGAGCAGTTCTTC
CASSDSTSNEQFF